This record concerns one T cell receptor (beta chain) sequence. A few counts support this clonotype. Its cognate antigen has yet to be identified. Per-base qualities were not stored, and no clone one base away is much larger. TCRdb records Illumina HiSeq 1500 as the sequencer. TCRdb handled the public reads itself, with Q25 trimming in fastp and clone calling in MiXCR, and kept productive beta chains. Merged by CDR3 protein, the rows form single entries marked with the most common genes and DNA. In this sample the table shows 700,000 to 950,000 distinct CDR3 sequences, over 25% of which occur a single time. The ten largest clonotypes hold roughly 12% of the sample. The treatment or condition label here, explained by the study, means: in vitro stimulation with specific CMV peptide epitopes to enrich CMV-specific T cells. Relative to germline, V is missing 5 bases and J is missing 6 bases, with 14 bases of the junction outside any gene match. Looking up the germline V gene (reference sequence) yields CDR1 MNHEY and CDR2 SMNVEV. Reading from cysteine to phenylalanine, the CDR3 counts 16 amino acids. Only CDR3 DNA is held: 48 bases, read in frame from base 1.

This record comes from a study of T cell repertoires in cytomegalovirus infection (dated by TCRdb to between 2018 and 2021). About the study as a whole: The peptide stimulations were aimed at well-studied HLA-B-restricted epitopes as well as recently identified HLA-C-restricted CMV epitopes, whose presentation resists viral immunomodulation. Donor HLA type was relevant to the analysis, as public TCR beta signatures indicated carriage of CMV infection together with the matching HLA type.

The research as a whole found: The ex vivo response was dominated by HLA-C-restricted CMV-specific TCR beta clonotypes, which also provided the single most frequent clonotype in two of eight donors. In both this cohort and an independent roughly 330-donor cohort, the cumulative frequency of public TCR beta family members distinguished carriers of CMV infection plus the relevant HLA type.

The sequence came from a human donor in good health (CMV status not recorded). Some clones in this sample may be carry-over from other donors' samples. The chain is assembled from TRBV27 and TRBJ2-7, with TRBD1 matching 9 junction bases. The sample in question was cultured CD8+ T cells from PBMCs, obtained from culture after CMV antigen stimulation. The nucleotide sequence reads TGTGCCAGCAGTCCTGAACCGGGACAGGGCTTCTTCGAGCAGTACTTC. It translates as CASSPEPGQGFFEQYF.